The 6 T cell receptor beta chains presented below share a single source sample, sequenced in a study of shared clonotypes between healthy human individuals. Sequencing used immunoSEQ multiplex PCR; TCRdb keeps in-frame clones, though not all of them. The sample records 500,000 or so clones, approximately 95% being singletons. The sample was naive CD4+ T cells sorted from blood. Subset noted: CD45RA+ positively selected. These receptors came from a woman aged 25 to 45 in good health.

This chain connects TRBV7-4 to TRBJ1-4; maybe TRBD1 (5 bases). The CDR3 sequence is 14 residues long. V dropped 3 bases and J dropped 6 bases, with 11 bases sitting between them. CDR1 and CDR2 from the germline V gene are SGHVT and SQSDAQ. CDR3 in amino acids: CASSLGRDDEKLFF. CDR3 bases: TGTGCCAGCAGCTTGGGTAGGGACGATGAAAAACTGTTTTTT.

Written as DNA, the CDR3 is TGTGCCAGCAGCGGACAGGCGAGCTCCTACGAGCAGTACTTC. Amino acid sequence: CASSGQASSYEQYF. This chain links TRBV6-5 with TRBJ2-7; 7 bases line up with TRBD1. The V gene's germline CDR1 is MNHEY and CDR2 SVGAGI. The J segment lost 0 bases and the V segment lost 6 bases, leaving 5 bases of the junction unmatched. The CDR3 is 14 amino acids.

The V and J genes are TRBV27 and TRBJ2-7, with D possibly matching TRBD1 (5 bases). Germline V CDR1 and CDR2: MNHEY, SMNVEV (reference sequence). The CDR3 spans 13 residues. V was cut by 5 bases and J by 0 bases, with 8 bases left in between. The CDR3 is CASSTGSSYEQYF. The CDR3 bases are TGTGCCAGCAGTACAGGCAGCTCCTACGAGCAGTACTTC.

This clone was detected only once. The rearrangement joins TRBV7-8 to TRBJ2-5; 9 bases fit TRBD2. J lost 2 bases, V lost 5 bases, and 6 bases had no gene match. Germline CDR1 is SGHVS and CDR2 is FQNEAQ. The CDR3 has 15 residues. The CDR3 region has the DNA TGTGCCAGCAGCCCGACTAGCGGTGAACAAGAGACCCAGTACTTC. Amino acids: CASSPTSGEQETQYF.

This chain uses TRBV28 with TRBJ1-1; possible D gene TRBD1, 5 bases. Germline V lookup: CDR1 MDHEN, CDR2 SYDVKM. Trimming removed 2 bases from V and 11 bases from J, with 12 bases in between. The CDR3 runs to 12 residues. CDR3 in amino acids: CASSLQPGRAFF. The CDR3, as DNA: TGTGCCAGCAGTTTACAACCGGGGCGGGCTTTCTTT. The full variable domain, with the rest looked up from reference TRBV28 and TRBJ1-1, is DVKVTQSSRYLVKRTGEKVFLECVQDMDHENMFWYRQDPGLGLRLIYFSYDVKMKEKGDIPEGYSVSREKKERFSLILESASTNQTSMYLCASSLQPGRAFFGQGTRLTVV.

This clone appeared a single time. V and J are TRBV4-1 and TRBJ2-5; 16 nucleotides match TRBD2. The CDR3 has 17 residues. J gave up 4 bases and V 4 bases, and 6 bases lay outside the gene matches. Germline-derived CDR1 and CDR2 are MGHRA and YSYEKL. CDR3: CASSPGTSGRALETQYF. The CDR3, as DNA: TGCGCCAGCAGCCCAGGGACTAGCGGGAGGGCCTTAGAGACCCAGTACTTC.